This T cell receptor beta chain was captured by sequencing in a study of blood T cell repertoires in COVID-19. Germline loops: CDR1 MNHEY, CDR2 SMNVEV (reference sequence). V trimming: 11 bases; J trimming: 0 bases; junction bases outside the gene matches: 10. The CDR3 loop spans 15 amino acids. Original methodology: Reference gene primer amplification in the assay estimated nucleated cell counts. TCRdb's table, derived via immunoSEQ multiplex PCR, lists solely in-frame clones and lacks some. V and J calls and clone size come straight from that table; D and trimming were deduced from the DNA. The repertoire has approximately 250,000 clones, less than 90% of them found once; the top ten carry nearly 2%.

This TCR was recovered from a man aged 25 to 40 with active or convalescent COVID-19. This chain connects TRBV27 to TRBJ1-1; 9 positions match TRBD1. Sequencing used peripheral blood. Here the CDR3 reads CAGTGMDIMNTEAFF. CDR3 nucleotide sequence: TGTGCCGGGACAGGGATGGACATCATGAACACTGAAGCTTTCTTT.